These 3 T cell receptor beta chains originate from one sample sequenced in a study of cytomegalovirus exposure and HLA in healthy donors. The PCR had 60 Vbeta and 13 Jbeta primers. The table came from immunoSEQ multiplex PCR; TCRdb's copy has only in-frame clones and leaves some out. The repertoire includes around 120,000 clones, 63% of them detected once, and less than 12% sits in the top ten. Sequenced material: PBMCs. These receptors were collected from a middle-aged man in good health and CMV-seropositive.

CDR3 loop: CSVDEGASETQYF. CDR3 sequence (DNA): TGCAGCGTTGATGAGGGGGCGAGTGAGACCCAGTACTTC. J is TRBJ2-5 and V is TRBV29-1; 7 nucleotides line up with TRBD1. The CDR3 is 13 amino acids. Per germline, CDR1 SQVTM and CDR2 ANQGSEA. The V segment lost 3 bases and the J segment 5 bases; nucleotides outside the gene matches: 6.

The V gene is TRBV5-1, the J gene TRBJ2-7; 7 bases are shared with TRBD1. Germline V gene sequence: CDR1 SGHRS, CDR2 YFSETQ. This CDR3 has 14 residues. Trimming took 4 bases from V and 6 from J; bases not matched to a gene: 10. This CDR3 is CASSPRQGNGEQYF. DNA of the CDR3: TGCGCCAGCAGCCCACGACAGGGTAACGGCGAGCAGTACTTC.

The chain has TRBV6-1 and TRBJ2-5, with 7 bases matching TRBD2. The CDR3 runs 14 residues. The V gene's germline CDR1 is MNHNS and CDR2 SASEGT. V gave up 7 bases and J gave up 4 bases; unmatched junction bases: 9. For the CDR3, the DNA is TGTGCCAGCACCCCCCCGGGGGGTCTAGAGACCCAGTACTTC. Its translation is CASTPPGGLETQYF.